This T cell receptor (beta chain) is drawn from a study of response to subunit inactivated influenza vaccine. Comments on this clonotype: What it binds is not known.

Study-level results: Every seasonal influenza vaccination brings in few new T cells, the authors suggested.

From germline, CDR1 is MRHNA and CDR2 SNTAGT. With 0 bases removed from V and 10 bases from J, the gap between germline ends came to 13 bases. The length of the CDR3 is 14 residues. TCRdb re-derived calls from the RT-PCR reads in MiXCR, one entry per CDR3 protein. The data contain about 570,000 distinct CDR3 sequences, 12% of them singletons. The clonotype was recovered from a man aged 45 to 65 who received an inactivated influenza vaccine. This chain connects TRBV6-4 to TRBJ2-1, with D perhaps TRBD2 (5 bases). The starting material was PBMCs from blood, obtained on the day of vaccination. CDR3 DNA: TGTGCCAGCAGTGACTCCGGGGTTAGCAGGGAGCAGTTCTTC. Its translation: CASSDSGVSREQFF.